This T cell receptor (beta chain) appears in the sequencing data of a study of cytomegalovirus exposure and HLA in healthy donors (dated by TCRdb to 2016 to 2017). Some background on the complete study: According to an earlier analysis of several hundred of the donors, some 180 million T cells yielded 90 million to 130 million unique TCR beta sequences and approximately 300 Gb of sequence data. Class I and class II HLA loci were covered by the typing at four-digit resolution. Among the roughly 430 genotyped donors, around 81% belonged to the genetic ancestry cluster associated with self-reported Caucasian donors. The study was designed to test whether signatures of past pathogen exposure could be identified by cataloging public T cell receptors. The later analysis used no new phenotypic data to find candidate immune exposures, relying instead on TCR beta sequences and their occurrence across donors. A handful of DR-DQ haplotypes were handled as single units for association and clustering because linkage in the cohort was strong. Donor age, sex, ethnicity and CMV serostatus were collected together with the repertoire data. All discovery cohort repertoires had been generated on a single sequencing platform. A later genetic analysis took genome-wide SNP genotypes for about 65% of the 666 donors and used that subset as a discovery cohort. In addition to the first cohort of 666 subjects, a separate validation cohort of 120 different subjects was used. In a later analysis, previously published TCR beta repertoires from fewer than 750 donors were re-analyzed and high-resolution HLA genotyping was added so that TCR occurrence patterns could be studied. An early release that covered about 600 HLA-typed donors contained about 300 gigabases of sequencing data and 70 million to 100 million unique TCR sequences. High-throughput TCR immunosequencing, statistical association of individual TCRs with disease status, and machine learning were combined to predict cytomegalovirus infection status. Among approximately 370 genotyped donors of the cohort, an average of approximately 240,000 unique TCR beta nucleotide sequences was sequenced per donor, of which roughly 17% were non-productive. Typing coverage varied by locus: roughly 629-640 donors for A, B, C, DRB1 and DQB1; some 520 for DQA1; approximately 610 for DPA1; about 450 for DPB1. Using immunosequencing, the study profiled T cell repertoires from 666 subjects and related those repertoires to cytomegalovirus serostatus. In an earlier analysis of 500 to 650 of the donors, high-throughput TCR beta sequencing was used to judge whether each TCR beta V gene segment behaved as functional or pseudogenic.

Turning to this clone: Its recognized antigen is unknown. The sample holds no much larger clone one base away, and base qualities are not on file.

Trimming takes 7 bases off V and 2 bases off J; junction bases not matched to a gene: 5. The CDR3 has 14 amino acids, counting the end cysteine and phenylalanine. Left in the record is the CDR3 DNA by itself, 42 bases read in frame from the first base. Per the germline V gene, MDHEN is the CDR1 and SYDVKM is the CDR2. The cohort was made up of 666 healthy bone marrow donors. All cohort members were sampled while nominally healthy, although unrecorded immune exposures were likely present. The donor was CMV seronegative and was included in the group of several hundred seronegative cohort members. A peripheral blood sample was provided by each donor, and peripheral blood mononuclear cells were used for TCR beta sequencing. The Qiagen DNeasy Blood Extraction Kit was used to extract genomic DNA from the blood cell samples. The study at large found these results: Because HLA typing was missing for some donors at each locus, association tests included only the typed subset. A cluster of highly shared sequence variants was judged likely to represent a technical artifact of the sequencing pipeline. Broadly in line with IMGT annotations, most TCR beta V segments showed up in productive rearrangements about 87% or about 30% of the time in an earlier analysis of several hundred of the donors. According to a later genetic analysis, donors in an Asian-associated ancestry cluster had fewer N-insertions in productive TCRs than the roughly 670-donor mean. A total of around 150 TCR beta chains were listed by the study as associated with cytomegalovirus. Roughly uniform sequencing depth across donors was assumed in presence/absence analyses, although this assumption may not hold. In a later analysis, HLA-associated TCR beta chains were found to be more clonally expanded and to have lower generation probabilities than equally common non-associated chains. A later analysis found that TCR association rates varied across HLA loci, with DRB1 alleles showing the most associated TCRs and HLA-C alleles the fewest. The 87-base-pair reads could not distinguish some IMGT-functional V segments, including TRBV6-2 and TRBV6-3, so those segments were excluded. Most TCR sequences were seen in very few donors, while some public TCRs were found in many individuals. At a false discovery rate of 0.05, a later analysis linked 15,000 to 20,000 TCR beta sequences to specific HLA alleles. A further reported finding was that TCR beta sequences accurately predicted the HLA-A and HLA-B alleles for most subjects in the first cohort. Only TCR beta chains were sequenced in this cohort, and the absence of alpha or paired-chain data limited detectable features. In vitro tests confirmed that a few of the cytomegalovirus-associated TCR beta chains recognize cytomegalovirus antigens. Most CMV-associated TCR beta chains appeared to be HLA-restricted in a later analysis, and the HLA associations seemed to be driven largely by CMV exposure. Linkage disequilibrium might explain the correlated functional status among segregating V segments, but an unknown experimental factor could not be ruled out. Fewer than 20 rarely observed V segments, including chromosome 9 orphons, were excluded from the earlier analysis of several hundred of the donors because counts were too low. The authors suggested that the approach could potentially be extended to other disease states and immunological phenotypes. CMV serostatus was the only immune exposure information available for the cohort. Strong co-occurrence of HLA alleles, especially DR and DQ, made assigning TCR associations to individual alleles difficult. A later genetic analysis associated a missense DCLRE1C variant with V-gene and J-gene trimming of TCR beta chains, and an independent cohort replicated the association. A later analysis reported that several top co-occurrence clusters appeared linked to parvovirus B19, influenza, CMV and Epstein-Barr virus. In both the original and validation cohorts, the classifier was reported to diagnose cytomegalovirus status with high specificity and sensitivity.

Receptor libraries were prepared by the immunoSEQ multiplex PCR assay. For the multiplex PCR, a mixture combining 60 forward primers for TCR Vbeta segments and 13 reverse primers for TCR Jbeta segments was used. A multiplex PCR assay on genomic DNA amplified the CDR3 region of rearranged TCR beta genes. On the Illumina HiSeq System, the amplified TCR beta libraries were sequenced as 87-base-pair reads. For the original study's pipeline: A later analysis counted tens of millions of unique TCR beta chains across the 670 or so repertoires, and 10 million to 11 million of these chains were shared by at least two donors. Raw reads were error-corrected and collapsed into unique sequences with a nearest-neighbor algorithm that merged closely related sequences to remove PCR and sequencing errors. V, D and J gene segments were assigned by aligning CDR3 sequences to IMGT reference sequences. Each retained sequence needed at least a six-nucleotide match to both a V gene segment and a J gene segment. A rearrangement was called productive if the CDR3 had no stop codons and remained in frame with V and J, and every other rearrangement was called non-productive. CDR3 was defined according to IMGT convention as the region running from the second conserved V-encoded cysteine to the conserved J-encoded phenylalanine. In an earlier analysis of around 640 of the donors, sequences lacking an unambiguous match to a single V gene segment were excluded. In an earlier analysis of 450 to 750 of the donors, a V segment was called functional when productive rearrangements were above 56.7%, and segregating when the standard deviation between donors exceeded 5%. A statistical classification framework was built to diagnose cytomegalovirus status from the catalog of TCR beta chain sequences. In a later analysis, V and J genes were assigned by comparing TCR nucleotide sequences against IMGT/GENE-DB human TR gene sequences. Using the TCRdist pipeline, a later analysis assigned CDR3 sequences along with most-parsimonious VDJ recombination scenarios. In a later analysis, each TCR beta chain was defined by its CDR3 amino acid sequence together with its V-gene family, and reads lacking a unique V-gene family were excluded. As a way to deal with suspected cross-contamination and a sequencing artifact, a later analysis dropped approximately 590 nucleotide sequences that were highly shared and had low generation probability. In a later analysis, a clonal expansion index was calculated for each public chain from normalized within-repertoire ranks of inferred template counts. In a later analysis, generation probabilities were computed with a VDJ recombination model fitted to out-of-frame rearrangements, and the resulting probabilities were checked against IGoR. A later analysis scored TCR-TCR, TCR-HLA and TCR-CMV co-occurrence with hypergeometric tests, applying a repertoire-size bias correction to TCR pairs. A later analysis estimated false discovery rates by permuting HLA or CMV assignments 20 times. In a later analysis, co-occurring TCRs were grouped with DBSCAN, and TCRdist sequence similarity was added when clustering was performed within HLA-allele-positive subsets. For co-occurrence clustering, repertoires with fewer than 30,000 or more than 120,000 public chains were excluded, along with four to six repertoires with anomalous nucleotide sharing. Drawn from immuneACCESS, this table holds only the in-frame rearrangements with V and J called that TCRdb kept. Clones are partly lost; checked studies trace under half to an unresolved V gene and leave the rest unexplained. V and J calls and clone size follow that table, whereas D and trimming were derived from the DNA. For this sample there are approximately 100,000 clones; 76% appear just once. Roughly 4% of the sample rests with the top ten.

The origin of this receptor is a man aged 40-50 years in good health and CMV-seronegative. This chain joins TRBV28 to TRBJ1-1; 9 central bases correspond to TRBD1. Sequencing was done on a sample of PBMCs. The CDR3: CASTPGQGNTEAFF. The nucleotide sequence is TGTGCCAGCACCCCGGGACAGGGTAACACTGAAGCTTTCTTT.